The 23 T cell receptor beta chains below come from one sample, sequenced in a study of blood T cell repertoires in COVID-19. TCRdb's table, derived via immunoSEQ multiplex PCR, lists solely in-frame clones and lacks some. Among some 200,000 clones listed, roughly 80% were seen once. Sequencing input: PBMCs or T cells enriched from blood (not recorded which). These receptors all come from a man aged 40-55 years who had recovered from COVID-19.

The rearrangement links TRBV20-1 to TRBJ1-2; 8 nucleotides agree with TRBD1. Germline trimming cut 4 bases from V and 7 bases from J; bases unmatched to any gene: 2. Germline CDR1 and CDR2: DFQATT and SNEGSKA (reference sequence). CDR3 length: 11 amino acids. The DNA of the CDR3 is TGCAGTGCTACAGGGACAGGTGGCTACACCTTC. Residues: CSATGTGGYTF.

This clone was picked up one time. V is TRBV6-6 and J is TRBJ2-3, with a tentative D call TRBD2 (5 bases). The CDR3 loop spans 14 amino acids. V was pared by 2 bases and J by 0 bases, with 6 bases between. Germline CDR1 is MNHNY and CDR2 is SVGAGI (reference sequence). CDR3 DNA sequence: TGTGCCAGCAGTTACCGCGGGAGCACAGATACGCAGTATTTT. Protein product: CASSYRGSTDTQYF.

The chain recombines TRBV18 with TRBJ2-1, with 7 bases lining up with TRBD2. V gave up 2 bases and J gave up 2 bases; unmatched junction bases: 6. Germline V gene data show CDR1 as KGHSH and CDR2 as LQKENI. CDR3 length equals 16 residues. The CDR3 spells CASSPSLTSAYNEQFF. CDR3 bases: TGTGCCAGCTCACCAAGTTTAACTAGCGCCTACAATGAGCAGTTCTTC.

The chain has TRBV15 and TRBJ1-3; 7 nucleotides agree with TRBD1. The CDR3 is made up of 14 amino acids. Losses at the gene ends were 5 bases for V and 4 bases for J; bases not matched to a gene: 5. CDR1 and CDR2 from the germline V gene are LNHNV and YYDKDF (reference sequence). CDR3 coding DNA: TGTGCCACCAGCCCGCGACAGGGAGGAAACACCATATATTTT. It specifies CATSPRQGGNTIYF. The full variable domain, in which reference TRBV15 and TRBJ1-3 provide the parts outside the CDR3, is DAMVIQNPRYQVTQFGKPVTLSCSQTLNHNVMYWYQQKSSQAPKLLFHYYDKDFNNEADTPDNFQSRRPNTSFCFLDIRSPGLGDTAMYLCATSPRQGGNTIYFGEGSWLTVV.

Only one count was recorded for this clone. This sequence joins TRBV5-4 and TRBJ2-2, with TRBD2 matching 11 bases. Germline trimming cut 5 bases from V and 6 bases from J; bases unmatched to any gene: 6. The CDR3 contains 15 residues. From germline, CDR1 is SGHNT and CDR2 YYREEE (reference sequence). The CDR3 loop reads CASRLAGGPSGELFF. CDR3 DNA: TGTGCCAGCAGGTTAGCGGGAGGGCCTTCCGGGGAGCTGTTTTTT.

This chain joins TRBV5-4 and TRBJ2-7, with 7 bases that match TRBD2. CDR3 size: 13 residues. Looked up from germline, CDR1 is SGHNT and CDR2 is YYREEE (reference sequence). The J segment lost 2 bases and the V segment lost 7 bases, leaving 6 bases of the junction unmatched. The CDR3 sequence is CASGGRLPYEQYF. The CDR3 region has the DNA TGTGCCAGCGGCGGGAGATTACCCTACGAGCAGTACTTC.

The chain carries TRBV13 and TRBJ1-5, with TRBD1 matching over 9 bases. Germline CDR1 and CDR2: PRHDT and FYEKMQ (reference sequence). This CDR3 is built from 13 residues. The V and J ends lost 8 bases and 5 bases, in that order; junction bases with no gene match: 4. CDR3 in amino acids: CASSYRGHQPQHF. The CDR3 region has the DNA TGTGCCAGCTCCTACAGGGGGCATCAGCCCCAGCATTTT.

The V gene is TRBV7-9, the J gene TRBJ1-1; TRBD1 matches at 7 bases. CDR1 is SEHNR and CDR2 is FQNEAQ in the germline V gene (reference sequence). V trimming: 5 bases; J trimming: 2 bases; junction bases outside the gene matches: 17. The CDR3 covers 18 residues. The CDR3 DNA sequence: TGTGCCAGCAGCGGCCGTATAGGCGGGACAGCTAGCAACACTGAAGCTTTCTTT. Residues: CASSGRIGGTASNTEAFF.

The CDR3 nucleotides are TGCGCCAGCAAAGACAGGACGTTCGGTGGAAACACCATATATTTT. Residues: CASKDRTFGGNTIYF. The chain combines TRBV5-1 with TRBJ1-3; maybe TRBD1 (6 bases). From germline, CDR1 is SGHRS and CDR2 YFSETQ. V dropped 6 bases and J dropped 3 bases, with 16 bases sitting between them. The CDR3 loop spans 15 amino acids. The full variable domain, completed using reference TRBV5-1 and TRBJ1-3, is KAGVTQTPRYLIKTRGQQVTLSCSPISGHRSVSWYQQTPGQGLQFLFEYFSETQRNKGNFPGRFSGRQFSNSRSEMNVSTLELGDSALYLCASKDRTFGGNTIYFGEGSWLTVV.

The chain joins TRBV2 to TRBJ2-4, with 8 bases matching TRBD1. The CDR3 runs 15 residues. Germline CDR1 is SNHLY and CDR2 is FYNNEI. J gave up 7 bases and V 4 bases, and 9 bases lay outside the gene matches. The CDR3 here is CASSGGQGGRNIQYF. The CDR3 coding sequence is TGTGCCAGCAGTGGCGGACAGGGTGGTAGGAACATTCAGTACTTC.

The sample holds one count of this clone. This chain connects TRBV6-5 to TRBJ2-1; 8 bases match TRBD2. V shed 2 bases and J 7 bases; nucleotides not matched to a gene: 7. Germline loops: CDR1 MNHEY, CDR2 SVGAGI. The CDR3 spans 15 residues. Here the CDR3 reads CASSYVSSGTNEQFF. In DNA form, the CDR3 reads TGTGCCAGCAGTTACGTGAGTAGCGGGACGAATGAGCAGTTCTTC.

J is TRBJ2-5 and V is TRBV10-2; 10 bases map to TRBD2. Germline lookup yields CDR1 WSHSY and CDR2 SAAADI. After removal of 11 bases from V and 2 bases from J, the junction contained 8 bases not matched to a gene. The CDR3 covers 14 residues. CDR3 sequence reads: CAARGLAVQETQYF. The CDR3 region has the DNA TGCGCCGCCCGAGGACTAGCGGTACAAGAGACCCAGTACTTC.

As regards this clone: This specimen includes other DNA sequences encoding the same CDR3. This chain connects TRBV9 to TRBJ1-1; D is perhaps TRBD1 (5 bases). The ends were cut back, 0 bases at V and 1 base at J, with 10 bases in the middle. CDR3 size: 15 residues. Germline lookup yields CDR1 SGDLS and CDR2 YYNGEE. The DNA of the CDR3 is TGTGCCAGCAGCGTAGCGGGCCAGGGGAACACTGAAGCTTTCTTT. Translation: CASSVAGQGNTEAFF.

CDR3 coding DNA: TGTGCCAGCAGCCCGGACAGGGGGCGTTCGATTACTTTCTTT. Protein: CASSPDRGRSITFF. The V call is TRBV11-1, the J call TRBJ1-1; TRBD1 matches 11 bases. The V segment lost 5 bases and the J segment 12 bases; nucleotides outside the gene matches: 11. CDR1 is SGHAT, CDR2 FQDESV, per germline (reference sequence). There are 14 residues in the CDR3.

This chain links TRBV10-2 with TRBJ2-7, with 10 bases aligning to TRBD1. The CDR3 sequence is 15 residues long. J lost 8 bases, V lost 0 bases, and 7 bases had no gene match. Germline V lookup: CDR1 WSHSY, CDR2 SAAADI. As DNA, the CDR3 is TGCGCCAGCAGTGAGTCTTGGGGACAGGGGATCCAGCAGTACTTC. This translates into CASSESWGQGIQQYF.

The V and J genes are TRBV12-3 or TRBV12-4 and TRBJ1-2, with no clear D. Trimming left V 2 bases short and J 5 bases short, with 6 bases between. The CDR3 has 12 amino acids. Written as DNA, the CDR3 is TGTGCCAGCAGTTTACGAGAGTATGGCTACACCTTC. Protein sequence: CASSLREYGYTF.

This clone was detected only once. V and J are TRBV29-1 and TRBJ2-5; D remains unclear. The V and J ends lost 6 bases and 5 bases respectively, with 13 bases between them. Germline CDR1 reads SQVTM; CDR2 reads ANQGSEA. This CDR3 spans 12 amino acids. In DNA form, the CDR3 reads TGCAGCGTAGTTACTTCCGTGGAGACCCAGTACTTC. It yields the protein CSVVTSVETQYF.

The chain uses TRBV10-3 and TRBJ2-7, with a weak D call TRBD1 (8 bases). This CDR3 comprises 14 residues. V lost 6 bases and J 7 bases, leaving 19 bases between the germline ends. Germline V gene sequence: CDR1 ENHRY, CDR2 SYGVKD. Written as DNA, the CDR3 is TGTGCCATCAGCCGGACAGGGAGGGGGGAGGAGCAGTACTTC. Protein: CAISRTGRGEEQYF.

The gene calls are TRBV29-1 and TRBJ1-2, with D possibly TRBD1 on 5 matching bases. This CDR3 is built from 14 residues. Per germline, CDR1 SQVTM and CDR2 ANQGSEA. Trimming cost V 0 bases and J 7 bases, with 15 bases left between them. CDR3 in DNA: TGCAGCGTTGAAGATCTTAGGGGCACGGGTGGCTACACCTTC. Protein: CSVEDLRGTGGYTF.

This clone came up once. The DNA of the CDR3 is TGTGCCAGTAGTTCACCGCCGCAGGGTATCGGGGAGCTGTTTTTT. This codes for CASSSPPQGIGELFF. The V call is TRBV19, the J call TRBJ2-2, with D possibly matching TRBD1 (5 bases). CDR3 length: 15 amino acids. CDR1 is LNHDA, CDR2 SQIVND, per germline (reference sequence). Deletions cut 5 bases from V and 7 bases from J, with 17 bases between.

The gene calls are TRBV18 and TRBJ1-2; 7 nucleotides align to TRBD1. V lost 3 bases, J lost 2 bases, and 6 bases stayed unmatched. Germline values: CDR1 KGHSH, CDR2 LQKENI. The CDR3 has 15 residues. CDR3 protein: CASSPFGQANYGYTF. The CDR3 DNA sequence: TGTGCCAGCTCACCTTTTGGACAGGCGAACTATGGCTACACCTTC.

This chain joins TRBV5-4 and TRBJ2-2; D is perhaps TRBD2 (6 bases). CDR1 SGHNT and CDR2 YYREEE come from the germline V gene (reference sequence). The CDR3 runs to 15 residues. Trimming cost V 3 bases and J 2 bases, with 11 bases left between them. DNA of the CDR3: TGTGCCAGCAGCTATGGGAGGTCTAACACCGGGGAGCTGTTTTTT. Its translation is CASSYGRSNTGELFF.

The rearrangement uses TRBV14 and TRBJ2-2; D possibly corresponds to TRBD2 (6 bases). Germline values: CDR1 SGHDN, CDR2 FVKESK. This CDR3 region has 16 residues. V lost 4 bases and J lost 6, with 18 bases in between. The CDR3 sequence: CASSRLLPGDAGELFF. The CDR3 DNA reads TGTGCCAGCAGCCGCCTCCTGCCGGGAGATGCCGGGGAGCTGTTTTTT. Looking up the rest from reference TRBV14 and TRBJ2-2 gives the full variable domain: EAGVTQFPSHSVIEKGQTVTLRCDPISGHDNLYWYRRVMGKEIKFLLHFVKESKQDESGMPNNRFLAERTGGTYSTLKVQPAELEDSGVYFCASSRLLPGDAGELFFGEGSRLTVL.